One and the same sample provided the 21 T cell receptor beta chains below, sequenced in a study of T cell changes during pregnancy in multiple sclerosis. Clones were read by immunoSEQ multiplex PCR, and TCRdb kept only the in-frame ones, dropping some. Among 30,000 to 35,000 clones listed, nearly 90% were seen once. The specimen was CD4+ T cells from peripheral blood mononuclear cells, collected in the third trimester of pregnancy. The receptors were sampled from a female donor in good health, enrolled as a control in a pregnancy study.

The chain carries TRBV5-6 and TRBJ1-1; possible D gene TRBD1, 5 bases. The CDR3 runs 13 residues. The germline V and J ends were trimmed by 6 bases and 5 bases, with 14 bases remaining between them. In germline, CDR1 is SGHDT, CDR2 YYEEEE. In DNA, the CDR3 is TGTGCCAGCATCCGCCAGGGTAGGACTGAAGCTTTCTTT. Translation: CASIRQGRTEAFF.

The chain links TRBV11-2 to TRBJ1-3; D unclear. Germline V gene sequence: CDR1 SGHAT, CDR2 FQNNGV. The CDR3 runs to 17 residues. Trimming took 1 base from V and 0 from J, leaving 13 bases between them. CDR3 bases: TGTGCCAGCAGCTTAGGGTTTACGGGAAGCTCTGGAAACACCATATATTTT. It codes for CASSLGFTGSSGNTIYF.

This sequence joins TRBV7-2 and TRBJ1-2, with D tentatively TRBD1 (5 bases). The CDR3 is 12 amino acids. The germline CDR1 and CDR2 sequences are SGHTA and FQGNSA. V lost 8 bases to trimming and J lost 5 bases, with 12 bases between them. CDR3 loop: CASLAGVYGYTF. The DNA of the CDR3 is TGTGCCAGCCTTGCGGGGGTATATGGCTACACCTTC. The full variable domain, completed using reference TRBV7-2 and TRBJ1-2, is GAGVSQSPSNKVTEKGKDVELRCDPISGHTALYWYRQSLGQGLEFLIYFQGNSAPDKSGLPSDRFSAERTGGSVSTLTIQRTQQEDSAVYLCASLAGVYGYTFGSGTRLTVV.

The gene calls are TRBV5-1 and TRBJ1-5, with D perhaps TRBD1 (5 bases). This CDR3 region has 14 residues. The germline CDR1 and CDR2 sequences are SGHRS and YFSETQ. The V end lost 4 bases, the J end lost 6 bases, and 14 bases lay between the germline ends. The CDR3 sequence is CASSQSVGGQPQHF. CDR3 DNA: TGCGCCAGCAGCCAGAGTGTCGGGGGTCAGCCCCAGCATTTT.

The rearrangement links TRBV5-4 to TRBJ2-7; perhaps TRBD1 as D (5 bases). V shed 2 bases and J shed 3 bases, with 12 bases lying between them. There are 14 residues in the CDR3. The germline V gene encodes CDR1 SGHNT and CDR2 YYREEE (reference sequence). CDR3 amino acids: CASSFGHLNYEQYF. CDR3 DNA: TGTGCCAGCAGCTTTGGACACTTAAACTACGAGCAGTACTTC.

The chain carries TRBV19 and TRBJ2-1; 9 bases match TRBD2. Trimming at V came to 3 bases and at J to 6 bases, leaving 3 bases not matched to a gene. This CDR3 region has 14 residues. Germline V gives CDR1 LNHDA, CDR2 SQIVND (reference sequence). CDR3 residues: CASSISGSGNEQFF. As DNA, the CDR3 is TGTGCCAGTAGTATTAGCGGGAGTGGCAATGAGCAGTTCTTC.

V gene TRBV19 combines with J gene TRBJ1-3; 9 bases are shared with TRBD1. The V and J ends lost 6 bases and 2 bases, in that order; junction bases with no gene match: 2. Germline assignment: CDR1 LNHDA and CDR2 SQIVND (reference sequence). CDR3 length equals 14 residues. For the CDR3, the DNA is TGTGCCAGTAGGACAGGGGGACCTGGAAACACCATATATTTT. Protein sequence: CASRTGGPGNTIYF.

The V gene is TRBV9, the J gene TRBJ1-1, with 9 bases matching TRBD1. Germline-derived CDR1 and CDR2 are SGDLS and YYNGEE. With 6 bases clipped from V and 5 bases from J, the junction kept 11 bases outside the gene matches. This CDR3 has 15 amino acids. Written as DNA, the CDR3 is TGTGCCAGCAACTCCGGGGACAGGGAGGGGACTGAAGCTTTCTTT. Translated: CASNSGDREGTEAFF.

The chain carries TRBV19 and TRBJ1-2; no reliable D call. V lost 7 bases, J lost 4 bases, and 10 bases lay in between. The CDR3 runs 12 residues. CDR1 and CDR2 (germline): LNHDA, SQIVND (reference sequence). The CDR3 reads CASTRQGYGYTF. DNA for the CDR3: TGTGCCAGTACCCGACAAGGCTATGGCTACACCTTC. Supplemented by reference TRBV19 and TRBJ1-2, the full variable domain reads DGGITQSPKYLFRKEGQNVTLSCEQNLNHDAMYWYRQDPGQGLRLIYYSQIVNDFQKGDIAEGYSVSREKKESFPLTVTSAQKNPTAFYLCASTRQGYGYTFGSGTRLTVV.

The chain joins TRBV7-6 to TRBJ2-6; D is unresolved. Germline V gene sequence: CDR1 SGHVS, CDR2 FNYEAQ. The CDR3 has 14 residues. V was shortened by 8 bases and J by 2 bases, with 10 bases between the two germline ends. CDR3 in amino acids: CASGNQAGANVLTF. CDR3 in DNA: TGTGCCAGCGGTAACCAGGCTGGGGCCAACGTCCTGACTTTC.

CDR3 bases: TGTGCCAGCAGCTTAGCCCCAGAGCTGAGGGGCTACACCTTC. Translation gives CASSLAPELRGYTF. The chain recombines TRBV7-6 with TRBJ1-2; D gene unclear. CDR1 is SGHVS, CDR2 FNYEAQ, per germline. Deletions cut 0 bases from V and 8 bases from J, with 13 bases between. This CDR3 is built from 14 residues.

The CDR3 spells CASSMDRYEQYF. The CDR3 nucleotides are TGTGCCAGCAGCATGGACAGATACGAGCAGTACTTC. The rearrangement uses TRBV7-6 and TRBJ2-7, with D perhaps matching TRBD1 (6 bases). Trimming shortened V by 5 bases and J by 4 bases, and 9 bases separated the two germline ends. Germline CDR1 SGHVS, CDR2 FNYEAQ. The CDR3 loop spans 12 amino acids.

The chain combines TRBV25-1 with TRBJ1-4; 8 bases are a match to TRBD1. The junction had 5 bases not matched to a gene; V was cut back by 2 bases and J by 6 bases. The CDR3 extends over 15 amino acids. From germline, CDR1 is MGHDK and CDR2 SYGVNS. CDR3: CASSEPRGRDEKLFF. CDR3 bases: TGTGCCAGCAGTGAACCCAGGGGGCGGGATGAAAAACTGTTTTTT.

The gene calls are TRBV18 and TRBJ2-6, with 8 bases lining up with TRBD1. Germline trimming cut 1 base from V and 2 bases from J; bases unmatched to any gene: 7. Germline CDR1 KGHSH, CDR2 LQKENI. The CDR3 covers 18 residues. The CDR3 bases are TGTGCCAGCTCACCACAGGCAGGGGGCGCGGCTGGGGCCAACGTCCTGACTTTC. Protein product: CASSPQAGGAAGANVLTF.

The rearrangement links TRBV28 to TRBJ1-1; TRBD1 agrees at 8 bases. CDR3 length: 14 amino acids. J lost 12 bases, V lost 2 bases, and 11 bases had no gene match. CDR1 is MDHEN, CDR2 SYDVKM, per germline. CDR3 DNA: TGTGCCAGCAGTTTAAGGGTGACAGGGGTTGTAACTTTCTTT. Its translation: CASSLRVTGVVTFF.

The chain recombines TRBV6-5 with TRBJ2-5; perhaps TRBD2 as D (7 bases). The J call may be in error: the DNA end matches TRBJ2-7 better. The germline V gene has CDR1 MNHEY and CDR2 SVGAGI. The CDR3 totals 16 residues. The chain's CDR3 is CASSYKGPRGGYEQYF. The CDR3 DNA sequence: TGTGCCAGCAGTTACAAGGGACCGAGGGGGGGGTACGAGCAGTACTTC.

This chain connects TRBV10-3 to TRBJ2-4; 7 positions match TRBD1. CDR3 length: 14 amino acids. V was clipped by 4 bases and J by 2 bases; unmatched bases: 2. CDR1 and CDR2 from the germline V gene are ENHRY and SYGVKD. CDR3 DNA: TGTGCCATCAGTGGGGACAGTCCCAAAAACATTCAGTACTTC. Protein product: CAISGDSPKNIQYF.

V is TRBV6-5 and J is TRBJ1-1, with D maybe TRBD1 (5 bases). V was shortened by 6 bases and J by 0 bases, with 14 bases between the two germline ends. CDR3 length equals 15 residues. In germline, CDR1 is MNHEY, CDR2 SVGAGI. The DNA of the CDR3 is TGTGCCAGCAGGGCGGGGACCACCTTGAACACTGAAGCTTTCTTT. Translation: CASRAGTTLNTEAFF.

This clone appeared a single time. The chain has TRBV2 and TRBJ2-1; 12 nucleotides agree with TRBD2. Germline values: CDR1 SNHLY, CDR2 FYNNEI. The CDR3 is made up of 15 amino acids. J was trimmed by 6 bases and V by 3 bases; bases with no gene match: 3. DNA of the CDR3: TGTGCCAGCAGTGAGACTAGCGGGGGAGTCAATGAGCAGTTCTTC. This translates into CASSETSGGVNEQFF.

The genes are TRBV25-1 and TRBJ1-2; a weak D match, TRBD1 (6 bases). The CDR3 totals 15 residues. V was clipped by 2 bases and J by 5 bases, with 15 bases between them. The V gene's germline CDR1 is MGHDK and CDR2 SYGVNS. Written as DNA, the CDR3 is TGTGCCAGCAGTGAAGAAGGGGGACCCCTTTATGGCTACACCTTC. Translating gives CASSEEGGPLYGYTF.

The chain recombines TRBV7-9 with TRBJ2-3, with D possibly matching TRBD1 (5 bases). Germline V gene data show CDR1 as SEHNR and CDR2 as FQNEAQ (reference sequence). Trimming removed 5 bases from V and 0 bases from J, with 18 bases in between. The CDR3 is 17 residues long. The CDR3 region is CASSPLMDTFSTDTQYF. CDR3 bases: TGTGCCAGCAGCCCCCTGATGGACACGTTTAGCACAGATACGCAGTATTTT.